This T cell receptor (beta chain) comes out of a study of T cells in Graves' hyperthyroidism and ophthalmopathy. The investigators amplified TCR beta CDR3 regions from RNA transcripts. First-round RT-PCR with HTBI primers amplified the TCR CDR3 region. TCRdb re-called the multiplex PCR reads with MiXCR, one entry per CDR3 protein. The sample has more than 550,000 distinct CDR3 sequences; roughly a sixth are singletons. The hyperthyroidism was newly diagnosed and had lasted under 2 months; the patients were aged 18 to 65. This clonotype was counted ten times or more. V shed 3 bases and J shed 6 bases, with 21 bases lying between them. The CDR3 length is 16 residues. CDR1 MDHEN and CDR2 SYDVKM come from the germline V gene.

The TCR comes from a middle-aged man with Graves' hyperthyroidism. Input material: blood. The chain couples TRBV28 to TRBJ2-7; weak D call: TRBD1 (6 bases). CDR3 bases: TGTGCCAGCAGTTTGTCCCAAACTACAGGGAACTCCGAGCAGTACTTC. Translated, it gives CASSLSQTTGNSEQYF.